This TCR beta chain was recorded in a study of CD8 T cells in ankylosing spondylitis. CDR1 is ENHRY and CDR2 is SYGVKD in the germline V gene. Trimming pared 3 bases from V and 3 bases from J, leaving 6 bases between. The CDR3 is 12 residues long. TCRdb passed the 5' RACE reads through MiXCR, listing each CDR3 protein once. The sample holds approximately 250,000 distinct CDR3 sequences, 20% to 30% seen once. Sequenced input: blood, either unsorted or a sorted T cell fraction (not recorded which). The source is a male donor with ankylosing spondylitis or in good health (not recorded which). This sequence joins TRBV10-3 and TRBJ2-7; D ambiguous. DNA of the CDR3: TGTGCCATCAGTGATACGTACTACGAGCAGTACTTC. Translation: CAISDTYYEQYF.